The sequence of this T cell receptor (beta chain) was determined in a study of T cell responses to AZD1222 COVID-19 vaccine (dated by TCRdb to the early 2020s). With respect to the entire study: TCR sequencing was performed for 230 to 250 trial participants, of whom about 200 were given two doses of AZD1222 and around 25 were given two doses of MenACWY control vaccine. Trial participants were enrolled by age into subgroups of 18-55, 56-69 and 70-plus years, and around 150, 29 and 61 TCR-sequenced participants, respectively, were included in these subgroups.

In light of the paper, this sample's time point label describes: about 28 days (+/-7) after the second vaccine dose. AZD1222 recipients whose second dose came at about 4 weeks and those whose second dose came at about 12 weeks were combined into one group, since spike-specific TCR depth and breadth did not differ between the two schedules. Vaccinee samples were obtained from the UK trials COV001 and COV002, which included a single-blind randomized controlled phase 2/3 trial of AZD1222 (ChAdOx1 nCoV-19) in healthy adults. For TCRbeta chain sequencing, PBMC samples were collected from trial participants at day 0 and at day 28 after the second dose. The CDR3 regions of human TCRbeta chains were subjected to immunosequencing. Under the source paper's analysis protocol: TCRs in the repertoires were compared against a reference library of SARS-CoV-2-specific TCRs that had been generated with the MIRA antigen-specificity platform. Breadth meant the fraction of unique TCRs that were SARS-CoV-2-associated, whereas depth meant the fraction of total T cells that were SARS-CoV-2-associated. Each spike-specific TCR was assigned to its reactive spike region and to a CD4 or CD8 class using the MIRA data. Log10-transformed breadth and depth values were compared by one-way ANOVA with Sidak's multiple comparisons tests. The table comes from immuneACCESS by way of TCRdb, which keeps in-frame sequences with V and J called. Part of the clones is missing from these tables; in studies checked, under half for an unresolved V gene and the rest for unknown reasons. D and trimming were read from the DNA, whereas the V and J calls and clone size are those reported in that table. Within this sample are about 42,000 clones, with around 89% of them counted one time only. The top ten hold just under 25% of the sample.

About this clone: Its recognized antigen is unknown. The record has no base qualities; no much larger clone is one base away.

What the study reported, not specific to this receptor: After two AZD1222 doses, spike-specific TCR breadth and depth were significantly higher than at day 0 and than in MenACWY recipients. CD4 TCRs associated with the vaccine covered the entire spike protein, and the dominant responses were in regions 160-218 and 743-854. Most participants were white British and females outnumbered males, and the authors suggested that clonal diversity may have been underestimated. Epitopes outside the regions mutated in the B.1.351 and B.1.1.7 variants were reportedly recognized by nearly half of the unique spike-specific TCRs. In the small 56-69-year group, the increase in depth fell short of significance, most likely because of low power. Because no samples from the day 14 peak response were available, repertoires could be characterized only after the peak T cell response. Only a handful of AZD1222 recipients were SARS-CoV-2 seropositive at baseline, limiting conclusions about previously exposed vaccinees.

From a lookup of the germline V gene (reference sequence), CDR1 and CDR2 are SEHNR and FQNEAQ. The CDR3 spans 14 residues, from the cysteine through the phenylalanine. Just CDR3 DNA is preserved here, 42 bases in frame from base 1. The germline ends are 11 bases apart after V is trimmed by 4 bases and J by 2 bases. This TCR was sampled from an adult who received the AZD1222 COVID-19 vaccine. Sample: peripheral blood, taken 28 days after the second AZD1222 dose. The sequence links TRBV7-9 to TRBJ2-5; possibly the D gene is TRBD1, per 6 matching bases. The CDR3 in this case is CASSSDRLQETQYF. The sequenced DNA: TGTGCCAGCAGCTCGGACAGACTGCAAGAGACCCAGTACTTC.